The 27 T cell receptor beta chains below all came from one sample that was sequenced in a study of T-cell memory formation after mild COVID-19. TCRdb re-analysed the 5' RACE reads in MiXCR, keeping a single row per CDR3 protein. Among 350,000 to 500,000 distinct CDR3 sequences, more than 20% were seen once, and the ten largest hold about an eighth. The sample consisted of PBMCs or a T cell subset sorted from them (not recorded which). The receptors stem from an adult woman who had mild COVID-19 (a few samples of this study predate the infection). Cell type and time point are not known.

The rearrangement uses TRBV6-1 and TRBJ1-1, with D perhaps matching TRBD1 (5 bases). The ends were cut back, 2 bases at V and 0 bases at J, with 10 bases in the middle. CDR1 is MNHNS, CDR2 SASEGT, per germline. The CDR3 is made up of 15 amino acids. The DNA for the CDR3 is TGTGCCAGCAGTGAAATCGGGGGAGTGAACACTGAAGCTTTCTTT. Translated, it gives CASSEIGGVNTEAFF.

The V gene is TRBV7-9, the J gene TRBJ2-5, with D uncertain. The germline V and J ends were trimmed by 1 base and 2 bases, with 17 bases remaining between them. CDR1 SEHNR and CDR2 FQNEAQ come from the germline V gene (reference sequence). This CDR3 is built from 17 residues. The CDR3 DNA is TGTGCCAGCAGCTTAGTTCCCCATAGAAGAGAGCAAGAGACCCAGTACTTC. This codes for CASSLVPHRREQETQYF.

This chain links TRBV24-1 with TRBJ2-5; 8 nucleotides agree with TRBD2. This CDR3 is built from 14 residues. Germline V lookup: CDR1 KGHDR, CDR2 SFDVKD. J lost 5 bases, V lost 5 bases, and 6 bases had no gene match. CDR3 sequence (DNA): TGTGCCACCAGTGTGACGGGAGGGTCGGAGACCCAGTACTTC. It specifies CATSVTGGSETQYF.

The sample holds one count of this clonotype. The chain uses TRBV12-3 or TRBV12-4 and TRBJ2-7; D unresolved. Trimming took off 5 bases at V and 3 bases at J, with 14 bases between the two ends. The CDR3 contains 14 residues. The CDR3 DNA sequence: TGTGCCAGCAGTGCCCCGATTGGGTTCTACGAGCAGTACTTC. Translating gives CASSAPIGFYEQYF.

This chain links TRBV30 with TRBJ2-1, with a possible D match to TRBD2 (6 bases). The CDR3 runs to 13 residues. V was shortened by 2 bases and J by 6 bases, with 11 bases between the two germline ends. Per germline, CDR1 GTSNPN and CDR2 SVGIG (reference sequence). As DNA, the CDR3 is TGTGCCTGGAGTCTGCGGGGAGTCAATGAGCAGTTCTTC. Encoded protein: CAWSLRGVNEQFF.

The rearrangement joins TRBV2 to TRBJ2-5; 12 nucleotides agree with TRBD2. Germline V gene data show CDR1 as SNHLY and CDR2 as FYNNEI. The trim removed 2 bases at V and 4 bases at J, leaving 2 bases unmatched. The CDR3 covers 15 residues. This CDR3 reads CASSELLAGGETQYF. The CDR3 nucleotides read TGTGCCAGCAGTGAATTACTAGCGGGGGGAGAGACCCAGTACTTC.

This clonotype was counted a few times. V is TRBV5-1 and J is TRBJ2-3, with unresolved D. The V end was cut by 4 bases, the J end by 4 bases, with 13 bases between. This CDR3 is built from 14 residues. CDR1 is SGHRS and CDR2 is YFSETQ in the germline V gene. The CDR3 DNA reads TGCGCCAGCAGCCCGCGCTTCGGTGCAGATACGCAGTATTTT. Amino acid sequence: CASSPRFGADTQYF.

In this sample, this clonotype turned up a few times. The V gene is TRBV7-9, the J gene TRBJ1-2, with D unresolved. The V gene's germline CDR1 is SEHNR and CDR2 FQNEAQ (reference sequence). This CDR3 contains 14 residues. The V gene lost 5 bases and the J gene lost 8 bases, with 18 bases spanning the gap. This CDR3 is CASSRGPSYVGYTF. The CDR3 DNA sequence: TGTGCCAGCAGCCGAGGACCTTCCTATGTCGGCTACACCTTC.

There are a few counts of this clonotype. The chain is built from TRBV29-1 and TRBJ2-7, with D unclear. Germline V gene data show CDR1 as SQVTM and CDR2 as ANQGSEA. V lost 0 bases, J lost 2 bases, and 11 bases lay in between. This CDR3 contains 14 residues. As DNA, the CDR3 is TGCAGCGTTGAAGATTTGGGAACCACCTACGAGCAGTACTTC. This gives the protein CSVEDLGTTYEQYF.

This clonotype came up a few times. This rearrangement joins TRBV5-6 to TRBJ2-3; the match to TRBD1 covers 7 bases. Germline loops: CDR1 SGHDT, CDR2 YYEEEE. Germline trimming cut 0 bases from V and 3 bases from J; bases unmatched to any gene: 4. The CDR3 sequence is 15 residues long. CDR3 DNA: TGTGCCAGCAGCTTGGGACAGGGTGGTACAGATACGCAGTATTTT. This translates into CASSLGQGGTDTQYF.

This rearrangement joins TRBV12-3 or TRBV12-4 to TRBJ2-3; 13 bases agree with TRBD2. Losses at the gene ends were 6 bases for V and 8 bases for J; bases not matched to a gene: 20. This CDR3 has 19 amino acids. The CDR3 here is CASRPPVVGLAGVRGTQYF. The CDR3 DNA reads TGTGCCAGCAGACCTCCAGTGGTTGGACTAGCGGGAGTGCGAGGTACGCAGTATTTT.

This clonotype came up a few times. The chain is built from TRBV6-2 or TRBV6-3 and TRBJ2-3; the match to TRBD1 covers 7 bases. The V segment lost 5 bases and the J segment 6 bases; nucleotides outside the gene matches: 2. Looked up from germline, CDR1 is MNHEY and CDR2 is SVGEGT. This CDR3 spans 12 amino acids. CDR3 DNA: TGTGCCAGCAGTGCGACAGGGGATACGCAGTATTTT. This gives the protein CASSATGDTQYF.

The chain is built from TRBV20-1 and TRBJ1-3, with D unresolved. The germline V and J ends were trimmed by 6 bases and 1 base, with 13 bases remaining between them. The CDR3 contains 14 residues. Germline CDR1 and CDR2: DFQATT and SNEGSKA (reference sequence). Written as DNA, the CDR3 is TGCAGTGCCCGAAAACTGGTGTCTGGAAACACCATATATTTT. This translates into CSARKLVSGNTIYF.

The rearrangement joins TRBV12-3 or TRBV12-4 to TRBJ2-2; 11 bases are shared with TRBD2. The CDR3 is 17 amino acids. Trimming cost V 6 bases and J 3 bases; bases outside gene matches: 9. The CDR3 nucleotides read TGTGCCAGCAGCCCCCGACTAGCGGGATTTTACACCGGGGAGCTGTTTTTT. Its translation is CASSPRLAGFYTGELFF.

The rearrangement joins TRBV25-1 to TRBJ2-7; D is ambiguous. Per germline, CDR1 MGHDK and CDR2 SYGVNS. The CDR3 length is 12 residues. Trimming left V 7 bases short and J 9 bases short, with 16 bases between. As DNA, the CDR3 is TGTGCCAGCACCGACTTAACCCTCGGGCAGTACTTC. This encodes CASTDLTLGQYF.

This clonotype was seen a few times. The chain has TRBV4-3 and TRBJ1-3; D gene ambiguous. This CDR3 region has 13 residues. CDR1 and CDR2 from the germline V gene are LGHNA and YSLEER. Deletions cut 0 bases from V and 4 bases from J, with 4 bases between. CDR3 loop: CASSQELGNTIYF. In nucleotides, the CDR3 is TGCGCCAGCAGCCAAGAACTCGGAAACACCATATATTTT.

The sample holds a few counts of this clonotype. This chain connects TRBV11-1 to TRBJ2-2; TRBD2 agrees at 8 bases. The J segment lost 5 bases and the V segment lost 5 bases, leaving 10 bases of the junction unmatched. The CDR3 totals 16 residues. CDR1 and CDR2 from the germline V gene are SGHAT and FQDESV (reference sequence). The CDR3 DNA reads TGTGCCAGCAGCCCTCAGACTAGCGCACGTACCGGGGAGCTGTTTTTT. The encoded protein is CASSPQTSARTGELFF. Combining the CDR3 with reference TRBV11-1 and TRBJ2-2 gives the whole variable domain EAEVAQSPRYKITEKSQAVAFWCDPISGHATLYWYRQILGQGPELLVQFQDESVVDDSQLPKDRFSAERLKGVDSTLKIQPAELGDSAMYLCASSPQTSARTGELFFGEGSRLTVL.

This rearrangement joins TRBV27 to TRBJ2-7, with 7 bases aligning to TRBD1. Trimming cost V 6 bases and J 4 bases; bases outside gene matches: 6. Germline CDR1 reads MNHEY; CDR2 reads SMNVEV (reference sequence). The CDR3 runs 13 residues. CDR3 DNA: TGTGCCAGCAGGCCTAGCAGGGGGTACGAGCAGTACTTC. Encoded protein: CASRPSRGYEQYF.

This clonotype has only a few counts. The chain has TRBV6-5 and TRBJ2-7; the D is unclear. V lost 6 bases and J lost 0, with 12 bases in between. The CDR3 consists of 14 residues. The germline gives CDR1 MNHEY, CDR2 SVGAGI. DNA of the CDR3: TGTGCCAGCAGAAGGGCCGTAAGCTCCTACGAGCAGTACTTC. Amino acid sequence: CASRRAVSSYEQYF.

This clonotype was seen only a few times. The gene calls are TRBV20-1 and TRBJ2-3, with D tentatively TRBD2 (5 bases). The germline V gene has CDR1 DFQATT and CDR2 SNEGSKA (reference sequence). The CDR3 consists of 14 residues. Trimming cost V 2 bases and J 2 bases, with 11 bases left between them. CDR3 nucleotides: TGCAGTGCTAGAAGAGGGAATCCCACAGATACGCAGTATTTT. The encoded protein is CSARRGNPTDTQYF.

The chain uses TRBV29-1 and TRBJ2-7; unclear D gene. Germline V gene lookup returns CDR1 SQVTM and CDR2 ANQGSEA. V shed 5 bases and J shed 5 bases, with 10 bases lying between them. The CDR3 has 11 residues. The CDR3 DNA reads as TGCAGCGTTTGCCGTGGGGACGAGCAGTACTTC. Translated: CSVCRGDEQYF.

The genes are TRBV12-3 or TRBV12-4 and TRBJ2-1, with TRBD1 matching over 9 bases. This CDR3 spans 13 amino acids. Losses at the gene ends were 6 bases for V and 6 bases for J; bases not matched to a gene: 3. Here the CDR3 reads CASRLTGGNEQFF. CDR3 sequence (DNA): TGTGCCAGCAGGTTGACAGGGGGCAATGAGCAGTTCTTC.

V gene TRBV6-5 combines with J gene TRBJ2-7; 11 bases align to TRBD2. The CDR3 loop spans 15 amino acids. CDR1 is MNHEY, CDR2 SVGAGI, per germline. J lost 7 bases, V lost 4 bases, and 9 bases had no gene match. CDR3: CASSSKLAGAGEQYF. CDR3 nucleotide sequence: TGTGCCAGCAGTTCCAAACTAGCGGGAGCAGGTGAGCAGTACTTC.

This rearrangement joins TRBV7-3 to TRBJ2-1; the D gene could be TRBD1 or TRBD2 (5 bases each). The V end was cut by 4 bases, the J end by 7 bases, with 14 bases between. The CDR3 runs to 14 residues. Germline V gene data show CDR1 as SGHTA and CDR2 as FQGTGA. DNA for the CDR3: TGTGCCAGCAGCTCCGCCGGGACGGTTAATGAGCAGTTCTTC. Protein product: CASSSAGTVNEQFF.

The V gene is TRBV19, the J gene TRBJ2-2, with 10 bases lining up with TRBD2. The CDR3 runs to 19 residues. Germline CDR1 is LNHDA and CDR2 is SQIVND (reference sequence). The V and J ends lost 3 bases and 6 bases, in that order; junction bases with no gene match: 16. This CDR3 reads CASSMVAGGTSTGAGELFF. The CDR3 bases are TGTGCCAGTAGTATGGTAGCGGGAGGTACCTCAACTGGAGCCGGGGAGCTGTTTTTT.

This clonotype has a handful of counts. The chain links TRBV2 to TRBJ2-1; 8 nucleotides align to TRBD2. Germline V gene lookup returns CDR1 SNHLY and CDR2 FYNNEI. The CDR3 loop spans 14 amino acids. J gave up 3 bases and V 6 bases, and 4 bases lay outside the gene matches. The CDR3 reads CASSGGAFYNEQFF. CDR3 nucleotide sequence: TGTGCCAGCAGCGGGGGGGCCTTCTACAATGAGCAGTTCTTC.

This clonotype turned up a few times. For the CDR3, the DNA is TGTGCCAGCAGGTCGGGCGGGACAGGGAACTCACCCCTCCACTTT. As protein: CASRSGGTGNSPLHF. The J gene is TRBJ1-6, the V gene TRBV12-3 or TRBV12-4, with 9 nucleotides matching TRBD1. CDR3 size: 15 residues. V lost 6 bases to trimming and J lost 10 bases; unmatched junction nucleotides: 10.